This T cell receptor (beta chain) was sequenced in a study of metastatic and nonmetastatic thyroid tumors. Study context: Across peripheral blood and tumor or nodule tissue samples taken from malignant and benign thyroid patients, the repertoires were compared with one another. Study results and limitations: Patients with malignant thyroid tumors reportedly had significantly higher TCR beta diversity than those with benign nodules, in blood and tumor.

No patient had received any treatment before thyroid surgery. This clone was found many times. Its antigen is not identified. Other DNA sequences within the sample encode an identical CDR3. How the authors handled the data: Variation in CDR3 across clinicopathological groups served as the basis for constructing a distant-metastasis classifier in papillary thyroid cancer. With MiXCR, TCRdb reprocessed the PCR reads. TCRdb assigned the V and J calls; the authors' analysis was not used. The data show 20,000 to 30,000 clones, approximately 12% seen once. This sequence was found in a female donor with papillary thyroid cancer or a benign thyroid nodule (not recorded which). Some clones in this sample may be carry-over from other donors' samples. Sequenced material: blood.

This CDR3 reads CASSQGQGARVGTDTQYF. The DNA of the CDR3 is TGTGCCAGCAGCCAAGGACAGGGGGCGAGAGTCGGCACAGATACGCAGTATTTT. This chain uses TRBV14 with TRBJ2-3; 10 bases are shared with TRBD1. The CDR3 is made up of 18 amino acids. Germline V CDR1 and CDR2: SGHDN, FVKESK. Unmatched junction bases numbered 8, after V lost 1 base and J lost 1 base.